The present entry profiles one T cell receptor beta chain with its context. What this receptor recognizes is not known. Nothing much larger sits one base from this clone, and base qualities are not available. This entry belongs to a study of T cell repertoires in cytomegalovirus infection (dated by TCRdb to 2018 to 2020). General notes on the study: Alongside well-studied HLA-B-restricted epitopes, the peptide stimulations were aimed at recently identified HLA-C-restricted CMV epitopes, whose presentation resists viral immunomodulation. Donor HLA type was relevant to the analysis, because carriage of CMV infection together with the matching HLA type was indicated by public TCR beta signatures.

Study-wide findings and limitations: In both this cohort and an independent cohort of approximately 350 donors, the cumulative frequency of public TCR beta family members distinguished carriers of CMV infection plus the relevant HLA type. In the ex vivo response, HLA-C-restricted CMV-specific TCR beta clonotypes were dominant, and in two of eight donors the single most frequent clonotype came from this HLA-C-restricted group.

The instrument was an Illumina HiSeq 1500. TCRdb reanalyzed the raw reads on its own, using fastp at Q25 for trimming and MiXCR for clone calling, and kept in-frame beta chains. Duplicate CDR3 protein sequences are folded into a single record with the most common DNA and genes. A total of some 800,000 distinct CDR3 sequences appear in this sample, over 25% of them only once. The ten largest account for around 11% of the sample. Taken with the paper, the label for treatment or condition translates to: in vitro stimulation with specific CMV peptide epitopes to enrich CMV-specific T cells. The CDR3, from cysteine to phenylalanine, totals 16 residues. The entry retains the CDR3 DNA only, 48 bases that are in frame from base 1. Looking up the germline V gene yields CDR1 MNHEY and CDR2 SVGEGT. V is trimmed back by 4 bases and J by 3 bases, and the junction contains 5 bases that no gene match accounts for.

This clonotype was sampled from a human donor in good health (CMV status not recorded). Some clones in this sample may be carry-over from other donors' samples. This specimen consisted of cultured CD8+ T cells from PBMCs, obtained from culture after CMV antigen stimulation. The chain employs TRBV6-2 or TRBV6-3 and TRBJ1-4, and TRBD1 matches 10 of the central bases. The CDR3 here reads CASSSLGTGANEKLFF. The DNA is TGTGCCAGCAGTTCCCTTGGGACAGGGGCTAATGAAAAACTGTTTTTT.